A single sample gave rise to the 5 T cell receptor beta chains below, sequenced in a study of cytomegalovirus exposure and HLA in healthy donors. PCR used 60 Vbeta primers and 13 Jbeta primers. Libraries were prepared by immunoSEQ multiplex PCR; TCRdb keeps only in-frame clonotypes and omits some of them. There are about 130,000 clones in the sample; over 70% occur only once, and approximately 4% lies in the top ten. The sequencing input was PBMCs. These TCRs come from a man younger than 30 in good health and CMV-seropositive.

The CDR3 sequence is CASSPTSGRASRGGANVLTF. The CDR3 DNA sequence: TGTGCCAGCAGTCCCACTAGCGGGAGGGCCTCGAGGGGAGGGGCCAACGTCCTGACTTTC. The chain is built from TRBV27 and TRBJ2-6; 13 bases agree with TRBD2. Germline CDR1 MNHEY, CDR2 SMNVEV (reference sequence). The length of the CDR3 is 20 residues. V lost 5 bases to trimming and J lost 4 bases; unmatched junction nucleotides: 14.

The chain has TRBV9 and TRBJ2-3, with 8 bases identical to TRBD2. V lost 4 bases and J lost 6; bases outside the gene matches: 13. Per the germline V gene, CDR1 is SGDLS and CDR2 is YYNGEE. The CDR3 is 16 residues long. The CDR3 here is CASSSSAGEPRDTQYF. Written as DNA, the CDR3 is TGTGCCAGCAGCTCTTCAGCGGGGGAGCCCCGCGATACGCAGTATTTT.

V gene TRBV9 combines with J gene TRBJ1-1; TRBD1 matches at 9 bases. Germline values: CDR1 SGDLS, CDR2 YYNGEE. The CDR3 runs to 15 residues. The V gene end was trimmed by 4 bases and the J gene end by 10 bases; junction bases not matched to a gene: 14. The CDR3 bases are TGTGCCAGCAGCCCACAGGGACAGGGCCTAGGAGGAGCTTTCTTT. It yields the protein CASSPQGQGLGGAFF. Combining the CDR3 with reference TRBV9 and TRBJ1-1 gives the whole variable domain DSGVTQTPKHLITATGQRVTLRCSPRSGDLSVYWYQQSLDQGLQFLIQYYNGEERAKGNILERFSAQQFPDLHSELNLSSLELGDSALYFCASSPQGQGLGGAFFGQGTRLTVV.

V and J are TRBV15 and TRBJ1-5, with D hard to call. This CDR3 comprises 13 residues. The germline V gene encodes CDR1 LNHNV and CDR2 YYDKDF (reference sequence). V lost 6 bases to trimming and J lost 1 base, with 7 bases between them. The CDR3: CATRFGSNQPQHF. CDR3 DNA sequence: TGTGCCACCAGGTTCGGGAGCAATCAGCCCCAGCATTTT.

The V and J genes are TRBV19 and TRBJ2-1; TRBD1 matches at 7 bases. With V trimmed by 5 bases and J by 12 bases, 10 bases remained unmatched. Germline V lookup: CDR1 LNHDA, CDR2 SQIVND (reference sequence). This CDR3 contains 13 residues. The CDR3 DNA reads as TGTGCCAGTAGTCCGAAACCAGGGGGTCGGCAGTTCTTC. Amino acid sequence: CASSPKPGGRQFF.